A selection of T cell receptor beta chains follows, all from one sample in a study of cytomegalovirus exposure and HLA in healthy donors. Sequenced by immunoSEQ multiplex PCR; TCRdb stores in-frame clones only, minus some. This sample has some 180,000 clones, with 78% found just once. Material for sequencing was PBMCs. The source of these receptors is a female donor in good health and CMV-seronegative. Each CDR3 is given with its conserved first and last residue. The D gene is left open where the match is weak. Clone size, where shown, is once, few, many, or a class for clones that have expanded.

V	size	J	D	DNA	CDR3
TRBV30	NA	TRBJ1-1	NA	TGTGCCTGGAGTGTAAGGGGCCAGGGTCTATACTATAACACTGAAGCTTTCTTT	CAWSVRGQGLYYNTEAFF
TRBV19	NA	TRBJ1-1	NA	TGTGCCAGTAGCCCGTCGAGGGCGGACACTGAAGCTTTCTTT	CASSPSRADTEAFF
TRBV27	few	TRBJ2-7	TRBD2	TGTGCCAGCAGCCAACGGGCGGGAGGGGGATCCTACGAGCAGTACTTC	CASSQRAGGGSYEQYF
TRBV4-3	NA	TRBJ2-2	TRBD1	TGCGCCAGCAGCCCCGTCCCGGGACAGACGAACACCGGGGAGCTGTTTTTT	CASSPVPGQTNTGELFF
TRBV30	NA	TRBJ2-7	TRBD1	TGTGCCTGGAGTGTATATACAGGGGAAGAGCAGTACTTC	CAWSVYTGEEQYF
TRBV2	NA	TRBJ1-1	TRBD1	TGTGCCAGCAGAGACTCGACAGGGGGTATGGTTAAAGCTTTCTTT	CASRDSTGGMVKAFF
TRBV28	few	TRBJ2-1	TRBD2	TGTGCCAGCAGACGCGGGAGGGCGTCCAATGAGCAGTTCTTC	CASRRGRASNEQFF
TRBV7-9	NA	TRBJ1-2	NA	TGTTCCAGTTCCCCTTGGGGGGATGCGGATGGCTACACCTTC	CSSSPWGDADGYTF
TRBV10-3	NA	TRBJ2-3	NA	TGTGCCATCAGTGAGTCAGGGGGTTTCACAGATACGCAGTATTTT	CAISESGGFTDTQYF
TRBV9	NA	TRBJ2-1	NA	TGTGCCAGCAGCGTAGAGGGACATTACAATGAGCAGTTCTTC	CASSVEGHYNEQFF
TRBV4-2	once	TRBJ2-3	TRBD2	TGTGCCAGCAGCCCCCGGGGACTAGCGGGGGGAGGTACGCAGTATTTT	CASSPRGLAGGGTQYF
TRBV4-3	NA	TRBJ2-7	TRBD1	TGCGCCAGCAGCCCGGGACAGATTTCCTACGAGCAGTACTTC	CASSPGQISYEQYF
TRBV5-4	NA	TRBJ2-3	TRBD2	TGTGCCAGCAGCAGCCGACTAGCGGGAGTCCCAGATACGCAGTATTTT	CASSSRLAGVPDTQYF